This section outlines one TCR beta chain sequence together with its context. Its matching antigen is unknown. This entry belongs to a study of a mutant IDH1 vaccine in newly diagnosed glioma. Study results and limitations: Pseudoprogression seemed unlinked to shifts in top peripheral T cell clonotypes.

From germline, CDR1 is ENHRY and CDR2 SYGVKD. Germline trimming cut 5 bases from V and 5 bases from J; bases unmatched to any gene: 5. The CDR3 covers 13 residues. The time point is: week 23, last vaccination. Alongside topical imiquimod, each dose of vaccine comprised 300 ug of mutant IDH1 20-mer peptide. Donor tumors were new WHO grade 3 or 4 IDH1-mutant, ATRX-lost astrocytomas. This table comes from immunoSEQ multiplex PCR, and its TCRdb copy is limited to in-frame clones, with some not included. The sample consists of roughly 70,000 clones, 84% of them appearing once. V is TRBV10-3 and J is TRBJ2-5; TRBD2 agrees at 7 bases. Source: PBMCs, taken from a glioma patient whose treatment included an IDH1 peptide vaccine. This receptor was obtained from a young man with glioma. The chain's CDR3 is CAISLAVMETQYF. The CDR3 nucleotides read TGTGCCATCAGTCTAGCGGTGATGGAGACCCAGTACTTC.